These 11 T cell receptor beta chains share one sample of origin, sequenced in a study of shared clonotypes between healthy human individuals (dated by TCRdb to 2019 to 2021). The library was produced with the immunoSEQ multiplex PCR assay. TCRdb limited this immuneACCESS table to in-frame rearrangements with V and J called. A share of clones is missing; checked studies link under half to unresolved V genes, and the rest is unexplained. In this sample the table shows some 2,500,000 clones, roughly 90% of which occur a single time. Of the sample, approximately 0.41% falls within the top ten clones. Sequencing used naive CD4+ T cells from PBMCs. The cell subset or site label here, explained by the study, means: CD45RA+ positively selected. These receptors were collected from a man younger than 35 in good health. Some clones in this sample may be carry-over from other donors' samples.

This sequence joins TRBV28 and TRBJ2-3; TRBD2 might be the D (6 bases). Germline values: CDR1 MDHEN, CDR2 SYDVKM. Deletions cut 5 bases from V and 7 bases from J, with 19 bases between. CDR3 length: 15 amino acids. The CDR3 DNA reads TGTGCCAGCAGTCCGACTAGGCCTGGCTCCTATACGCAGTATTTT. Translating it yields CASSPTRPGSYTQYF.

The J gene is TRBJ1-2, the V gene TRBV30, with D perhaps matching TRBD1 (5 bases). The CDR3 spans 12 residues. Germline values: CDR1 GTSNPN, CDR2 SVGIG (reference sequence). Trimming removed 2 bases at V and 6 bases at J, with 10 bases between. As DNA, the CDR3 is TGTGCCTGGAGTTGGGGCGAGAATGGCTACACCTTC. Its protein is CAWSWGENGYTF.

This chain uses TRBV6-1 with TRBJ2-5; no definite D call. Germline-derived CDR1 and CDR2 are MNHNS and SASEGT. The CDR3 runs to 18 residues. Trimming took 2 bases from V and 0 from J, leaving 19 bases between them. As DNA, the CDR3 is TGTGCCAGCAGTGAAATCGTTGGGGTTTTCCCCGACCAAGAGACCCAGTACTTC. Residues: CASSEIVGVFPDQETQYF.

This clone turned up a few times. The chain joins TRBV5-4 to TRBJ1-2; 8 nucleotides align to TRBD1. CDR1 and CDR2 (germline): SGHNT, YYREEE (reference sequence). Unmatched junction bases numbered 3, after V lost 0 bases and J lost 2 bases. The CDR3 totals 15 residues. The CDR3 nucleotides read TGTGCCAGCAGCTTGGCCCGGGACAGGAACTATGGCTACACCTTC. This codes for CASSLARDRNYGYTF.

This clone was counted only a few times. J is TRBJ1-2 and V is TRBV7-9; 9 nucleotides match TRBD1. Germline V gives CDR1 SEHNR, CDR2 FQNEAQ (reference sequence). CDR3 length equals 14 residues. V was pared by 5 bases and J by 7 bases, with 8 bases of the junction left unmatched. CDR3 sequence reads: CASSPGTGRRGYTF. For the CDR3, the DNA is TGTGCCAGCAGCCCCGGGACAGGGAGACGTGGCTACACCTTC.

This clone occurred once. The rearrangement links TRBV27 to TRBJ2-7; 8 positions match TRBD1. J gave up 2 bases and V 5 bases, and 17 bases lay outside the gene matches. The CDR3 runs 18 residues. Germline V gives CDR1 MNHEY, CDR2 SMNVEV (reference sequence). CDR3 residues: CASSQSTRDRPPAYEQYF. For the CDR3, the DNA is TGTGCCAGCAGTCAATCAACCCGGGACAGGCCACCTGCCTACGAGCAGTACTTC.

The chain couples TRBV2 to TRBJ1-2; the match to TRBD1 covers 7 bases. Losses at the gene ends were 3 bases for V and 8 bases for J; bases not matched to a gene: 12. Germline loops: CDR1 SNHLY, CDR2 FYNNEI. CDR3 length equals 15 residues. The CDR3: CASSEMTQGMRGYTF. The CDR3 DNA is TGTGCCAGCAGTGAGATGACACAGGGGATGCGGGGCTACACCTTC.

The J gene is TRBJ1-1, the V gene TRBV11-2; D uncertain. The CDR3 loop spans 11 amino acids. The V gene's germline CDR1 is SGHAT and CDR2 FQNNGV. V was trimmed by 1 base and J by 11 bases, leaving 8 bases between them. The CDR3 DNA reads as TGTGCCAGCAGCTTAGGGCTAGTTGCTTTCTTT. It is translated as CASSLGLVAFF.

This rearrangement joins TRBV29-1 to TRBJ1-2; 7 nucleotides align to TRBD1. The J segment lost 1 base and the V segment lost 6 bases, leaving 5 bases of the junction unmatched. The CDR3 is 13 amino acids. The V gene's germline CDR1 is SQVTM and CDR2 ANQGSEA. In nucleotides, the CDR3 is TGCAGCGTCGGGGGGACAGTTAACTATGGCTACACCTTC. It specifies CSVGGTVNYGYTF.

DNA of the CDR3: TGCGCCAGCAACAGGGAACCATCTGGGGCCAACGTCCTGACTTTC. Translated: CASNREPSGANVLTF. The V and J genes are TRBV5-1 and TRBJ2-6, with D possibly TRBD1 on 6 matching bases. The germline V and J ends were trimmed by 6 bases and 1 base, with 11 bases remaining between them. CDR3 length equals 15 residues. Germline V CDR1 and CDR2: SGHRS, YFSETQ. Variable domain in full (rest from reference TRBV5-1 and TRBJ2-6): KAGVTQTPRYLIKTRGQQVTLSCSPISGHRSVSWYQQTPGQGLQFLFEYFSETQRNKGNFPGRFSGRQFSNSRSEMNVSTLELGDSALYLCASNREPSGANVLTFGAGSRLTVL.

The chain recombines TRBV19 with TRBJ1-1, with 10 positions matching TRBD1. CDR3 length: 16 amino acids. Trimming at V came to 6 bases and at J to 4 bases, leaving 11 bases not matched to a gene. Germline CDR1 and CDR2: LNHDA and SQIVND (reference sequence). The CDR3 is CASSRRTGGGFTEAFF. The CDR3 DNA reads as TGTGCCAGTAGCAGGCGGACAGGGGGTGGGTTCACTGAAGCTTTCTTT. The full variable domain, its missing parts supplied by reference TRBV19 and TRBJ1-1, is DGGITQSPKYLFRKEGQNVTLSCEQNLNHDAMYWYRQDPGQGLRLIYYSQIVNDFQKGDIAEGYSVSREKKESFPLTVTSAQKNPTAFYLCASSRRTGGGFTEAFFGQGTRLTVV.